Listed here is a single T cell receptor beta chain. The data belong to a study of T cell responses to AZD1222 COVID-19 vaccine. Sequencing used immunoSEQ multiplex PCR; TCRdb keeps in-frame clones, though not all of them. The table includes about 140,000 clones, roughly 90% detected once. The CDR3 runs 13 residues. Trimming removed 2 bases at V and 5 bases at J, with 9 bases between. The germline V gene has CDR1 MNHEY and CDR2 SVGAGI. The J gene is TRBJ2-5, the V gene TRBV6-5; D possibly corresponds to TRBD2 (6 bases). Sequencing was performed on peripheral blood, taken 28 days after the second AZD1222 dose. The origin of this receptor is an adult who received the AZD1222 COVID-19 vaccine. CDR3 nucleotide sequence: TGTGCCAGCAGTTACCAGGGAGGCGAGACCCAGTACTTC. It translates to CASSYQGGETQYF.